This section outlines one T cell receptor beta chain sequence together with its context. Its antigen is undetermined. The CDR3 runs 13 residues. Germline lookup yields CDR1 PRHDT and CDR2 FYEKMQ (reference sequence). The ends were cut back, 5 bases at V and 1 base at J, with 9 bases in the middle. These data belong to a study of CD8+CD57+ T cells in acquired aplastic anemia. The overall study: Yields of DNA that came from sorted CD4+ and CD8+ cells averaged about 3.3 ug. Study-wide findings and caveats: Some 30 shared CD8+ CDR3s appeared highly expressed within patients' immunodominant clones.

Selection for sequencing was limited to patients who had shown CD8+CD57+ cell expansion by flow cytometry. Severe acquired aplastic anemia was present in every patient. The study sampled blood from patients who had received no therapy. Genomic DNA, serving as template, underwent TCR beta VDJ and CDR3 profiling. TCRdb fed the reads into MiXCR, producing one record per CDR3 protein. The repertoire includes around 190,000 distinct CDR3 sequences, about 44% of them detected once, and over 10% sits in the top ten. The sequenced sample was sorted CD4+, CD8+, or CD8+CD57+ T cells (not recorded which) from PBMCs. The rearrangement links TRBV13 to TRBJ2-7; a possible D gene is TRBD2 (5 bases). The clonotype originates from a human donor with aplastic anemia. The CDR3 DNA is TGTGCCAGCAGCCCTAGGAGGTCCTACGAGCAGTACTTC. Translated, it gives CASSPRRSYEQYF.